The rows below give T cell receptor beta chains drawn from one sample of a study of T cell responses to AZD1222 COVID-19 vaccine. Sequencing used immunoSEQ multiplex PCR; TCRdb keeps in-frame clones, though not all of them. The table has about 82,000 clones, 90% to 95% seen once. The specimen comprised peripheral blood, sampled on day 0 of AZD1222 vaccination. The origin of the receptors is an adult in good health. Each CDR3 is given with its conserved first and last residue. A D gene is named only where the DNA matches it firmly. Expanded clones get a size class; other rows say once, few or many, or leave the size out.

size: medium-sized
length: 13
J: TRBJ2-1
V: TRBV4-3
D: -
CDR3: CASSQDGGFEQFF
DNA: TGCGCCAGCAGCCAAGATGGGGGTTTTGAGCAGTTCTTC

size: -
length: 18
J: TRBJ1-3
V: TRBV5-6
D: TRBD1
CDR3: CASSRRYTGQFSGNTIYF
DNA: TGTGCCAGCAGCAGGAGGTATACGGGACAGTTCTCTGGAAACACCATATATTTT

size: -
length: 13
J: TRBJ1-1
V: TRBV5-6
D: -
CDR3: CASSLSMNTEAFF
DNA: TGTGCCAGCAGCTTGAGCATGAACACTGAAGCTTTCTTT

size: -
length: 15
J: TRBJ1-2
V: TRBV16
D: -
CDR3: CASSQSSGANYGYTF
DNA: TGTGCCAGCAGCCAATCGTCAGGGGCGAACTATGGCTACACCTTC

size: -
length: 13
J: TRBJ2-7
V: TRBV28
D: TRBD1
CDR3: CASRGTGDREQYF
DNA: TGTGCCAGCAGGGGGACAGGGGACCGCGAGCAGTACTTC

size: -
length: 15
J: TRBJ2-2
V: TRBV6-5
D: -
CDR3: CASNPRVAGTGELFF
DNA: TGTGCCAGCAACCCTAGGGTAGCTGGGACCGGGGAGCTGTTTTTT

size: -
length: 14
J: TRBJ1-2
V: TRBV19
D: TRBD1
CDR3: CASSIPDRGHGYTF
DNA: TGTGCCAGTAGTATACCGGACAGGGGGCACGGCTACACCTTC

size: -
length: 16
J: TRBJ2-5
V: TRBV3-1/TRBV3-2
D: TRBD2
CDR3: CASSQVLAGRQETQYF
DNA: TGTGCCAGCAGCCAAGTGCTAGCGGGTCGTCAAGAGACCCAGTACTTC

size: few
length: 14
J: TRBJ2-6
V: TRBV28
D: -
CDR3: CATGTFSGANVLTF
DNA: TGTGCCACAGGAACTTTCTCTGGGGCCAACGTCCTGACTTTC

size: -
length: 13
J: TRBJ1-5
V: TRBV2
D: -
CDR3: CASRRQDREAQHF
DNA: TGTGCCAGCAGGCGACAGGATCGTGAAGCCCAGCATTTT

size: -
length: 14
J: TRBJ1-3
V: TRBV3-1/TRBV3-2
D: -
CDR3: CASSPDNSGNTIYF
DNA: TGTGCCAGCAGCCCAGACAACTCTGGAAACACCATATATTTT

size: -
length: 16
J: TRBJ1-6
V: TRBV18
D: -
CDR3: CASSPEGSSYNSPLHF
DNA: TGTGCCAGCTCACCGGAGGGCAGTTCCTATAATTCACCCCTCCACTTT

size: -
length: 15
J: TRBJ1-5
V: TRBV10-3
D: -
CDR3: CAISDIGGGRQPQHF
DNA: TGTGCCATCAGTGATATCGGGGGTGGTAGGCAGCCCCAGCATTTT

size: -
length: 15
J: TRBJ2-3
V: TRBV7-2
D: -
CDR3: CASSLAGDNTDTQYF
DNA: TGTGCCAGCAGCTTAGCGGGGGACAACACAGATACGCAGTATTTT

size: -
length: 14
J: TRBJ2-3
V: TRBV5-1
D: TRBD1
CDR3: CASTLTGVGDTQYF
DNA: TGCGCCAGCACCCTAACAGGGGTGGGAGATACGCAGTATTTT

size: -
length: 14
J: TRBJ2-7
V: TRBV7-2
D: -
CDR3: CASSPTLPRGEQYF
DNA: TGTGCCAGCAGCCCAACCCTCCCGAGGGGCGAGCAGTACTTC

size: -
length: 15
J: TRBJ2-1
V: TRBV18
D: TRBD2
CDR3: CASSSSGGSYNEQFF
DNA: TGTGCCAGCTCATCTAGCGGGGGCTCCTACAATGAGCAGTTCTTC

size: few
length: 16
J: TRBJ2-4
V: TRBV21-1
D: -
CDR3: CASSKAGPDAKNIQYF
DNA: TGTGCCAGCAGCAAAGCGGGTCCGGATGCCAAAAACATTCAGTACTTC

size: -
length: 12
J: TRBJ1-1
V: TRBV11-2
D: -
CDR3: CASSLVGGEAFF
DNA: TGTGCCAGCAGCTTAGTTGGGGGTGAAGCTTTCTTT

size: -
length: 12
J: TRBJ1-5
V: TRBV7-2
D: -
CDR3: CASSLAGLPQHF
DNA: TGTGCCAGCAGCTTAGCGGGTCTGCCCCAGCATTTT

size: -
length: 15
J: TRBJ2-1
V: TRBV10-2
D: TRBD2
CDR3: CASSDYGGAQNEQFF
DNA: TGCGCCAGCAGTGATTACGGGGGGGCCCAAAATGAGCAGTTCTTC

size: -
length: 13
J: TRBJ1-2
V: TRBV19
D: -
CDR3: CASSPGQNYGYTF
DNA: TGTGCCAGTAGCCCCGGACAGAATTATGGCTACACCTTC

size: once
length: 12
J: TRBJ1-4
V: TRBV4-1
D: TRBD1
CDR3: CASSQTGEKLFF
DNA: TGCGCCAGCAGCCAGACAGGGGAAAAACTGTTTTTT

size: once
length: 15
J: TRBJ1-2
V: TRBV10-3
D: TRBD1
CDR3: CAISEPGQGEGGYTF
DNA: TGTGCCATCAGTGAGCCGGGACAGGGGGAAGGTGGCTACACCTTC

size: -
length: 14
J: TRBJ1-5
V: TRBV6-5
D: -
CDR3: CASSYSGGNQPQHF
DNA: TGTGCCAGCAGTTACTCGGGGGGCAATCAGCCCCAGCATTTT

size: -
length: 19
J: TRBJ1-5
V: TRBV18
D: -
CDR3: CASSPTRLGGPDSNQPQHF
DNA: TGTGCCAGCTCACCTACCCGGTTGGGAGGACCCGATAGCAATCAGCCCCAGCATTTT

size: -
length: 14
J: TRBJ2-5
V: TRBV10-1
D: -
CDR3: CASSESRIQETQYF
DNA: TGCGCCAGCAGTGAGTCGCGTATCCAAGAGACCCAGTACTTC

size: once
length: 13
J: TRBJ1-1
V: TRBV28
D: -
CDR3: CASRLTGNTEAFF
DNA: TGTGCCAGCAGGTTGACAGGGAACACTGAAGCTTTCTTT

size: -
length: 13
J: TRBJ2-1
V: TRBV10-3
D: TRBD2
CDR3: CAVSSGGDNEQFF
DNA: TGTGCCGTCTCTAGCGGGGGGGACAATGAGCAGTTCTTC

size: -
length: 13
J: TRBJ1-2
V: TRBV7-2
D: -
CDR3: CASRGRENYGYTF
DNA: TGTGCCAGCAGGGGTAGGGAGAACTATGGCTACACCTTC

size: -
length: 14
J: TRBJ1-3
V: TRBV18
D: TRBD1
CDR3: CASSPGTVVNTIYF
DNA: TGTGCCAGCTCACCGGGGACAGTGGTTAACACCATATATTTT

size: -
length: 11
J: TRBJ2-3
V: TRBV3-1/TRBV3-2
D: -
CDR3: CASSHTDTQYF
DNA: TGTGCCAGCAGCCACACAGATACGCAGTATTTT

size: -
length: 15
J: TRBJ1-5
V: TRBV7-2
D: -
CDR3: CASSLYGQSNQPQHF
DNA: TGTGCCAGCAGCTTATATGGACAGAGCAATCAGCCCCAGCATTTT

size: -
length: 12
J: TRBJ2-7
V: TRBV1
D: -
CDR3: CTSNLRDYEQYF
DNA: TGCACCAGCAACCTCCGGGACTACGAGCAGTACTTC

size: -
length: 13
J: TRBJ1-4
V: TRBV2
D: -
CDR3: CASNTGSHEKLFF
DNA: TGTGCCAGCAACACTGGAAGCCATGAAAAACTGTTTTTT

size: -
length: 12
J: TRBJ2-7
V: TRBV28
D: -
CDR3: CASQDLLSEQYF
DNA: TGTGCCAGTCAGGACCTATTGTCCGAGCAGTACTTC

size: -
length: 17
J: TRBJ1-2
V: TRBV19
D: -
CDR3: CASSIDQNRVRMSGYTF
DNA: TGTGCCAGTAGTATAGACCAAAACAGGGTAAGGATGTCCGGCTACACCTTC

size: -
length: 12
J: TRBJ1-1
V: TRBV6-4
D: -
CDR3: CASSDGSAEAFF
DNA: TGTGCCAGCAGTGACGGGTCGGCTGAAGCTTTCTTT

size: -
length: 14
J: TRBJ2-1
V: TRBV4-1
D: -
CDR3: CASSLWTGGDEQFF
DNA: TGCGCCAGCAGCCTTTGGACGGGGGGCGATGAGCAGTTCTTC

size: -
length: 13
J: TRBJ2-3
V: TRBV19
D: -
CDR3: CASSSGAADTQYF
DNA: TGTGCCAGTAGTAGCGGAGCGGCAGATACGCAGTATTTT

size: -
length: 15
J: TRBJ2-1
V: TRBV15
D: -
CDR3: CATSSPGRLYNEQFF
DNA: TGTGCCACCAGCAGTCCGGGACGCCTCTACAATGAGCAGTTCTTC

size: -
length: 14
J: TRBJ2-3
V: TRBV29-1
D: TRBD2
CDR3: CSAWLAGVTDTQYF
DNA: TGCAGCGCCTGGCTAGCGGGGGTCACAGATACGCAGTATTTT

size: few
length: 16
J: TRBJ1-2
V: TRBV27
D: -
CDR3: CASRLARYGSPWGYTF
DNA: TGTGCCAGCCGTTTGGCGAGGTATGGCTCTCCGTGGGGCTACACCTTC

size: -
length: 9
J: TRBJ1-2
V: TRBV19
D: -
CDR3: CPSNYGYTF
DNA: TGTCCTTCTAACTATGGCTACACCTTC

size: -
length: 16
J: TRBJ2-3
V: TRBV5-1
D: TRBD1
CDR3: CASSLTRQGAADTQYF
DNA: TGCGCCAGCAGTCTAACCCGACAGGGGGCGGCAGATACGCAGTATTTT

size: -
length: 14
J: TRBJ2-7
V: TRBV5-1
D: -
CDR3: CASSSGQRGYEQYF
DNA: TGCGCCAGCAGTTCAGGCCAGCGAGGTTATGAGCAGTACTTC

size: -
length: 15
J: TRBJ1-1
V: TRBV14
D: -
CDR3: CASSQVRRGGTEAFF
DNA: TGTGCCAGCAGCCAAGTTCGTAGAGGGGGGACTGAAGCTTTCTTT

size: -
length: 16
J: TRBJ1-6
V: TRBV14
D: TRBD1
CDR3: CASSAFTGTAGSPLHF
DNA: TGTGCCAGCAGCGCCTTCACCGGGACAGCGGGTTCACCCCTCCACTTT

size: -
length: 14
J: TRBJ2-1
V: TRBV24-1
D: -
CDR3: CATSVRGKYNEQFF
DNA: TGTGCCACCAGTGTCCGGGGGAAGTACAATGAGCAGTTCTTC

size: -
length: 14
J: TRBJ1-2
V: TRBV11-2
D: -
CDR3: CASRPGGAGYGYTF
DNA: TGTGCCAGCAGACCGGGGGGGGCAGGCTATGGCTACACCTTC

size: medium-sized
length: 12
J: TRBJ1-4
V: TRBV27
D: -
CDR3: CASSTTNEKLFF
DNA: TGTGCCAGCAGTACTACTAATGAAAAACTGTTTTTT

size: -
length: 13
J: TRBJ1-6
V: TRBV18
D: -
CDR3: CASSPFRDSPLHF
DNA: TGTGCCAGCTCACCTTTTCGGGACTCACCCCTCCACTTT

size: -
length: 17
J: TRBJ2-3
V: TRBV7-8
D: TRBD2
CDR3: CASSTGTSGGAVDTQYF
DNA: TGTGCCAGCAGCACAGGGACTAGCGGGGGGGCAGTAGATACGCAGTATTTT

size: -
length: 17
J: TRBJ1-5
V: TRBV3-1/TRBV3-2
D: -
CDR3: CASSQDGGPYSNQPQHF
DNA: TGTGCCAGCAGCCAAGACGGGGGCCCTTATAGCAATCAGCCCCAGCATTTT

size: -
length: 12
J: TRBJ2-3
V: TRBV28
D: -
CDR3: CASRDRPDTQYF
DNA: TGTGCCAGCAGGGATAGGCCAGATACGCAGTATTTT

size: -
length: 17
J: TRBJ2-4
V: TRBV3-1/TRBV3-2
D: -
CDR3: CASSQDLGTSLVGIQYF
DNA: TGTGCCAGCAGCCAAGATTTAGGGACATCTTTAGTTGGCATTCAGTACTTC

size: -
length: 10
J: TRBJ1-2
V: TRBV5-8
D: -
CDR3: CASSFYGYTF
DNA: TGTGCCAGCAGCTTCTATGGCTACACCTTC

size: few
length: 13
J: TRBJ1-2
V: TRBV12-3/TRBV12-4
D: -
CDR3: CASSHWTVLGYTF
DNA: TGTGCCAGCAGTCATTGGACGGTCCTCGGCTACACCTTC